A selection of T cell receptor beta chains follows, all from one sample in a study of T cells in Graves' hyperthyroidism and ophthalmopathy. TCRdb re-called the multiplex PCR reads through MiXCR, storing one row per CDR3 protein. The sample lists around 520,000 distinct CDR3 sequences, around an eighth occurring once. The sample consisted of blood. The receptors here all came from a woman between 18 and 29 years old with Graves' hyperthyroidism. Both conserved end residues are part of each CDR3. The order of the fields is CDR3 length, D gene, J gene, clone size, V gene, CDR3 DNA, CDR3 protein. A D gene is named only where the DNA matches it firmly. Expanded clones are given a class, and other clones once, few, many or no size at all.

len: 15; d_gene: TRBD2; j_gene: TRBJ2-1; abundance: many; v_gene: TRBV7-6; CDR3nt: TGTGCCAGCAGCTTAGAAGCGGGGATCTACAATGAGCAGTTCTTC; CDR3aa: CASSLEAGIYNEQFF
len: 17; d_gene: TRBD1; j_gene: TRBJ1-5; abundance: many; v_gene: TRBV19; CDR3nt: TGTGCCAGTAGTATAAGGGGACAGCCTTATAGCAATCAGCCCCAGCATTTT; CDR3aa: CASSIRGQPYSNQPQHF
len: 14; d_gene: TRBD1; j_gene: TRBJ2-3; abundance: NA; v_gene: TRBV9; CDR3nt: TGTGCCAGCAACCGGGACAGGGGCACAGATACGCAGTATTTT; CDR3aa: CASNRDRGTDTQYF
len: 16; d_gene: TRBD2; j_gene: TRBJ2-3; abundance: many; v_gene: TRBV9; CDR3nt: TGTGCCAGCAGCCAACGACGGGGGGTGGGGACAGATACGCAGTATTTT; CDR3aa: CASSQRRGVGTDTQYF
len: 15; d_gene: TRBD1; j_gene: TRBJ2-1; abundance: few; v_gene: TRBV19; CDR3nt: TGTGCCAGTAGTACTCCCGGGACAGGGTCCAATGAGCAGTTCTTC; CDR3aa: CASSTPGTGSNEQFF
len: 15; d_gene: NA; j_gene: TRBJ1-3; abundance: many; v_gene: TRBV10-3; CDR3nt: TGTGCCGTCTGGGACACCAGAACGTCTGGAAACACCATATATTTT; CDR3aa: CAVWDTRTSGNTIYF
len: 14; d_gene: TRBD1; j_gene: TRBJ2-5; abundance: many; v_gene: TRBV5-1; CDR3nt: TGCGCCAGCAGCGGGGACAGCCCTTCAGAGACCCAGTACTTC; CDR3aa: CASSGDSPSETQYF
len: 15; d_gene: TRBD2; j_gene: TRBJ2-3; abundance: NA; v_gene: TRBV5-1; CDR3nt: TGCGCCAGCAGTCTTCAGCGGGAGGTGGCAGATACGCAGTATTTT; CDR3aa: CASSLQREVADTQYF
len: 14; d_gene: NA; j_gene: TRBJ1-1; abundance: many; v_gene: TRBV12-3/TRBV12-4; CDR3nt: TGTGCCAGCAGCAACCTTGGACACCCCGGTGAAGCTTTCTTT; CDR3aa: CASSNLGHPGEAFF
len: 15; d_gene: NA; j_gene: TRBJ1-4; abundance: many; v_gene: TRBV7-2; CDR3nt: TGTGCCAGCAGCGGTCGGATTGCAACTAATGAAAAACTGTTTTTT; CDR3aa: CASSGRIATNEKLFF
len: 13; d_gene: NA; j_gene: TRBJ1-5; abundance: many; v_gene: TRBV12-3/TRBV12-4; CDR3nt: TGTGCCAGCAGTTTAGCAGGGGATCAGCCCCAGCATTTT; CDR3aa: CASSLAGDQPQHF
len: 14; d_gene: NA; j_gene: TRBJ1-1; abundance: NA; v_gene: TRBV14; CDR3nt: TGTGCCAGCAGCCTTTTCGGGGAGAGGACTGAAGCTTTCTTT; CDR3aa: CASSLFGERTEAFF
len: 14; d_gene: NA; j_gene: TRBJ2-3; abundance: many; v_gene: TRBV2; CDR3nt: TGTGCCAGCAGGGGGGGAGACGTAGCAGATACGCAGTATTTT; CDR3aa: CASRGGDVADTQYF
len: 15; d_gene: NA; j_gene: TRBJ1-1; abundance: NA; v_gene: TRBV7-9; CDR3nt: TGTGCCAGCAGCTCTGCCTCCCGGTCGAACACTGAAGCTTTCTTT; CDR3aa: CASSSASRSNTEAFF
len: 13; d_gene: NA; j_gene: TRBJ1-1; abundance: many; v_gene: TRBV20-1; CDR3nt: TGCAGTGCTAGTGGGCAGGGGATCACTGAAGCTTTCTTT; CDR3aa: CSASGQGITEAFF
len: 14; d_gene: NA; j_gene: TRBJ1-1; abundance: many; v_gene: TRBV5-1; CDR3nt: TGCGCCAGCAGGGAGGGGAGTTTGGTCACTGAAGCTTTCTTT; CDR3aa: CASREGSLVTEAFF
len: 14; d_gene: NA; j_gene: TRBJ1-2; abundance: few; v_gene: TRBV11-2; CDR3nt: TGTGCCAGCAGCTTAGGGGGCAGGGAGCTTGGCTACACCTTC; CDR3aa: CASSLGGRELGYTF